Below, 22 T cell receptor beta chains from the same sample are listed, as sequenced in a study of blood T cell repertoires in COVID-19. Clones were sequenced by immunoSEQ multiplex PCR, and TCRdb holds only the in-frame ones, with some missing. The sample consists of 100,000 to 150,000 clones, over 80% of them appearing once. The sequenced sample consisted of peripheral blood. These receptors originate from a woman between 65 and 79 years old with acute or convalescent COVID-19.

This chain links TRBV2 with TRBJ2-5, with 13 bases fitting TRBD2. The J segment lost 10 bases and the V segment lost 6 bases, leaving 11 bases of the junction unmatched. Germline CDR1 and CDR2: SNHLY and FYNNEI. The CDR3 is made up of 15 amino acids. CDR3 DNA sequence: TGTGCCAGCAGGAAACTAGCGGGGGGGCCTCATGGCCAGTACTTC. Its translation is CASRKLAGGPHGQYF.

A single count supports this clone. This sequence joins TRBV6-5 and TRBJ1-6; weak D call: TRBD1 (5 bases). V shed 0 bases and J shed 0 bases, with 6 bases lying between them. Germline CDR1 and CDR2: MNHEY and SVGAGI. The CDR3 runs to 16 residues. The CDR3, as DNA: TGTGCCAGCAGTTACTCAGGGGACTCCTATAATTCACCCCTCCACTTT. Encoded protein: CASSYSGDSYNSPLHF.

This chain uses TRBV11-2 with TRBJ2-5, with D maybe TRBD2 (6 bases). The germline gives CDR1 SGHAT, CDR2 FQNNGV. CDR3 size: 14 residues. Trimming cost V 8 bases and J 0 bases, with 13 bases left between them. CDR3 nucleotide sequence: TGTGCCAGCCACGGCGGGGTCTACCAAGAGACCCAGTACTTC. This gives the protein CASHGGVYQETQYF.

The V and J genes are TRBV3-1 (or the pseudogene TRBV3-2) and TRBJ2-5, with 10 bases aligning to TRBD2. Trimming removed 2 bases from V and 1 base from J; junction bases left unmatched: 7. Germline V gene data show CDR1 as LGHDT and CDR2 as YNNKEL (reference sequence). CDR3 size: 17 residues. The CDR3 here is CASSQSRLAGPQETQYF. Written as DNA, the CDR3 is TGTGCCAGCAGCCAATCCCGACTAGCGGGTCCCCAAGAGACCCAGTACTTC.

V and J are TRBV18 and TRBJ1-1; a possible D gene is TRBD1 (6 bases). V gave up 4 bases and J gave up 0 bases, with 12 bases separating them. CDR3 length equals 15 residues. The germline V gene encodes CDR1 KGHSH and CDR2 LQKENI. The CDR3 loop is CASSQGEIMNTEAFF. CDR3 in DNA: TGTGCCAGCTCACAGGGGGAGATTATGAACACTGAAGCTTTCTTT.

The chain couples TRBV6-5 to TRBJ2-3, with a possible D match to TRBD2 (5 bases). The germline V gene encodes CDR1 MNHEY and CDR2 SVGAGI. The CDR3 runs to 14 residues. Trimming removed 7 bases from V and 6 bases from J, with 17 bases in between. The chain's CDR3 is CASNIDWGEDTQYF. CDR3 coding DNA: TGTGCCAGCAACATAGACTGGGGAGAGGATACGCAGTATTTT.

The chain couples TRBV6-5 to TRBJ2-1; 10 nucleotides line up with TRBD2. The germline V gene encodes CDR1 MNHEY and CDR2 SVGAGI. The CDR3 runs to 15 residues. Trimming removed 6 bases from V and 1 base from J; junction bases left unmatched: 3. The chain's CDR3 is CASRGSGGSYNEQFF. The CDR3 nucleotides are TGTGCCAGCAGGGGTAGCGGGGGGTCCTACAATGAGCAGTTCTTC.

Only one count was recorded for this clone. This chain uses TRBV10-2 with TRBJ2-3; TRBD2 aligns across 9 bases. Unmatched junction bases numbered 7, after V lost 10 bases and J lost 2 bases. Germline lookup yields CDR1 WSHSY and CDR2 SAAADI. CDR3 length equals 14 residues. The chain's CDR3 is CATCAGGTTDTQYF. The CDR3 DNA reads TGCGCCACTTGTGCGGGGGGGACCACAGATACGCAGTATTTT.

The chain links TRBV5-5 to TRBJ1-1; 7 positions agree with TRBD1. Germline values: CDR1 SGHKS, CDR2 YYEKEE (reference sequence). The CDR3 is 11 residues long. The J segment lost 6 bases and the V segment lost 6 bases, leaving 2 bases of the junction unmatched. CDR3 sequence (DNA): TGTGCCAGCAACAGGGGCGCTGAAGCTTTCTTT. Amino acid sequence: CASNRGAEAFF.

The CDR3 here is CASSDRPGGIQPQHF. In DNA form, the CDR3 reads TGTGCCAGCAGTGATCGACCCGGGGGGATTCAGCCCCAGCATTTT. The rearrangement uses TRBV6-1 and TRBJ1-5, with a tentative D call TRBD1 (5 bases). The germline gives CDR1 MNHNS, CDR2 SASEGT. The V end was cut by 3 bases, the J end by 6 bases, with 15 bases between. The CDR3 is 15 residues long.

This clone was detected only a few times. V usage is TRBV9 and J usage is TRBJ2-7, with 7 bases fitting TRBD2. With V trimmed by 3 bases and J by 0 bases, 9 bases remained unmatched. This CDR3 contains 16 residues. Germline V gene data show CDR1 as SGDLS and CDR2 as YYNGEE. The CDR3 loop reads CASSARDGEGSYEQYF. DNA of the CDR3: TGTGCCAGCAGCGCCCGTGATGGGGAGGGCTCCTACGAGCAGTACTTC. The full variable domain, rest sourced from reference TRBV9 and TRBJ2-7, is DSGVTQTPKHLITATGQRVTLRCSPRSGDLSVYWYQQSLDQGLQFLIQYYNGEERAKGNILERFSAQQFPDLHSELNLSSLELGDSALYFCASSARDGEGSYEQYFGPGTRLTVT.

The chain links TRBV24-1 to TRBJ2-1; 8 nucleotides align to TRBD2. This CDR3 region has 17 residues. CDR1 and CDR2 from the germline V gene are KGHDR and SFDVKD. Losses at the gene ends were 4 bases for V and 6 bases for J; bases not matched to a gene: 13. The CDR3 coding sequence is TGTGCCACCAGTGACCCCAGGGGCCGGGGGGGAGGCAATGAGCAGTTCTTC. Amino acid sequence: CATSDPRGRGGGNEQFF.

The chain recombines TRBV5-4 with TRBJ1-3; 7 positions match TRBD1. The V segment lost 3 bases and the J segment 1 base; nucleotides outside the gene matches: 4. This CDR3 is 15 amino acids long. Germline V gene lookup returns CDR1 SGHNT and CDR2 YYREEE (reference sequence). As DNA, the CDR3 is TGTGCCAGCAGCTGGGGACAGAATTCTGGAAACACCATATATTTT. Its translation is CASSWGQNSGNTIYF.

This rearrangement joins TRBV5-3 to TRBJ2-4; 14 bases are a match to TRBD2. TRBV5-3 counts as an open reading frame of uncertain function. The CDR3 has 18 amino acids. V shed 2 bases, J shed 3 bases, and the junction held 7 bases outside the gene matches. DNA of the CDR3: TGTGCCAGAAGCTTCGAGGGACTAGCGGGGGCAGGCAAAAACATTCAGTACTTC. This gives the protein CARSFEGLAGAGKNIQYF.

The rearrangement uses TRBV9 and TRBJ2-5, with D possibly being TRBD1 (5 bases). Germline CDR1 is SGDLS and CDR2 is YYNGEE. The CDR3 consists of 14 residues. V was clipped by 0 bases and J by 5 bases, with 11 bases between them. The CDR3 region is CASSVVGASETQYF. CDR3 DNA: TGTGCCAGCAGCGTAGTTGGGGCCTCGGAGACCCAGTACTTC. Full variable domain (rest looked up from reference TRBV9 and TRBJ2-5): DSGVTQTPKHLITATGQRVTLRCSPRSGDLSVYWYQQSLDQGLQFLIQYYNGEERAKGNILERFSAQQFPDLHSELNLSSLELGDSALYFCASSVVGASETQYFGPGTRLLVL.

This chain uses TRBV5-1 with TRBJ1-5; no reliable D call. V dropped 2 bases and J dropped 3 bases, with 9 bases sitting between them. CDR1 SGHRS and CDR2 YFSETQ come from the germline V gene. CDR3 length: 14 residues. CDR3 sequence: CASSFGPANQPQHF. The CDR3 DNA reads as TGCGCCAGCAGCTTTGGGCCTGCCAATCAGCCCCAGCATTTT.

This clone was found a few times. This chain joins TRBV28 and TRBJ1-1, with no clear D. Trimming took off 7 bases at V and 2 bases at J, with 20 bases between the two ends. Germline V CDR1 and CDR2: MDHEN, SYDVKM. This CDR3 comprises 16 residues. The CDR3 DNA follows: TGTGCCAGCATCCTCAGGTCTCCTGTCGGCAACACTGAAGCTTTCTTT. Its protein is CASILRSPVGNTEAFF.

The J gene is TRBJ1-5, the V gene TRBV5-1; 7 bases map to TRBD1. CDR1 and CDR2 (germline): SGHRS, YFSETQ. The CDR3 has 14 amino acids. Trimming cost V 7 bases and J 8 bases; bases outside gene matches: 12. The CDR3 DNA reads TGCGCCAGCCGACAGGGACTGGGAGTAGAGCCCCAGCATTTT. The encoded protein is CASRQGLGVEPQHF.

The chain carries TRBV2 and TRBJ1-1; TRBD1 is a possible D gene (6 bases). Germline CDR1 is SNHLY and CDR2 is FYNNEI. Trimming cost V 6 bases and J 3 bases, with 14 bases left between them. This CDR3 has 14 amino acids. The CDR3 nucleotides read TGTGCCAGCAGGGACTCTGGGGGCTACACTGAAGCTTTCTTT. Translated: CASRDSGGYTEAFF.

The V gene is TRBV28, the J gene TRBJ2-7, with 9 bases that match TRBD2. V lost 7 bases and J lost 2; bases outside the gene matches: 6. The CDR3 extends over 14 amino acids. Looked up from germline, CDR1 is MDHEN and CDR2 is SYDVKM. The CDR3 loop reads CASTLGGGAYEQYF. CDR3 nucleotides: TGTGCCAGCACCTTGGGCGGGGGGGCCTACGAGCAGTACTTC.

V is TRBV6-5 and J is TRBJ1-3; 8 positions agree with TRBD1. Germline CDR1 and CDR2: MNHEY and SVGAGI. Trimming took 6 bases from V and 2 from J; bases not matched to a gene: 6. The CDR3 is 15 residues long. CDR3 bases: TGTGCCAGCAGCCTGACAGGGGTTACTGGAAACACCATATATTTT. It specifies CASSLTGVTGNTIYF.

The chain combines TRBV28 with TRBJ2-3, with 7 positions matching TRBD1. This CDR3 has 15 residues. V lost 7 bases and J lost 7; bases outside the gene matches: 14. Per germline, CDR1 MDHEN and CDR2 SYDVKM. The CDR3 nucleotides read TGTGCCAGCACCACTACAGGGGCCCTATTACATACGCAGTATTTT. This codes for CASTTTGALLHTQYF.